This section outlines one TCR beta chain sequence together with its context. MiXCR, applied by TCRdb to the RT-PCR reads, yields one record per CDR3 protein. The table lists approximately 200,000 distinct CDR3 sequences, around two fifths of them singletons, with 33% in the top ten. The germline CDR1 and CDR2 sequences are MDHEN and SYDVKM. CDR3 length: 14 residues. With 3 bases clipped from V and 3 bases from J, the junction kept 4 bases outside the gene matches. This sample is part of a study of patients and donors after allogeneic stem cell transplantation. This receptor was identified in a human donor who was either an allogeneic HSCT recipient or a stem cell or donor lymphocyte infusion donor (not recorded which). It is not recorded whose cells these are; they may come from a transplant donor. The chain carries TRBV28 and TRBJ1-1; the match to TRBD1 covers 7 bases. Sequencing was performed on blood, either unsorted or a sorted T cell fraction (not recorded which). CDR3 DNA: TGTGCCAGCAGTTTCCAAGACAGGGACACTGAAGCTTTCTTT. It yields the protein CASSFQDRDTEAFF.